The 8 T cell receptor beta chains given below trace back to one sample, sequenced in a study of memory CD4+ T cells and cytomegalovirus serostatus. The sort gate was single viable CD3+CD4+CD8-CD45RO+ cells for memory CD4+ T cells. Using immunoSEQ multiplex PCR, the repertoire was profiled, and TCRdb retains in-frame clones only, with some absent. The data hold around 63,000 clones, with around 76% observed a single time. Source material: memory CD4+ T cells from blood. The receptors here all came from an adult in good health and CMV-seropositive.

This clone was seen more than once but under ten times. This chain connects TRBV2 to TRBJ2-1, with unresolved D. From germline, CDR1 is SNHLY and CDR2 FYNNEI. V lost 5 bases and J lost 8, with 10 bases in between. The length of the CDR3 is 12 residues. The CDR3, as DNA: TGTGCCAGCAGTCCCACTCTCGATGAGCAGTTCTTC. Amino acid sequence: CASSPTLDEQFF.

The rearrangement joins TRBV6-1 to TRBJ1-4; D is uncertain. CDR1 MNHNS and CDR2 SASEGT come from the germline V gene. The V end was cut by 2 bases, the J end by 1 base, with 8 bases between. The CDR3 has 15 amino acids. The CDR3 is CASSEFEGTNEKLFF. In nucleotides, the CDR3 is TGTGCCAGCAGTGAATTTGAGGGAACTAATGAAAAACTGTTTTTT.

The rearrangement links TRBV30 to TRBJ2-4, with 7 bases aligning to TRBD1. The germline gives CDR1 GTSNPN, CDR2 SVGIG (reference sequence). Trimming cost V 5 bases and J 5 bases; bases outside gene matches: 6. The length of the CDR3 is 13 residues. The CDR3, as DNA: TGTGCCTGGGAGGGACAGAGTGAAAACATTCAGTACTTC. Residues: CAWEGQSENIQYF.

The CDR3 nucleotides are TGTGCCAGCAGCTGGAGGGGGGATGAGCAGTTCTTC. This translates into CASSWRGDEQFF. The genes are TRBV5-5 and TRBJ2-1; D could derive from TRBD1 or TRBD2 (6 bases each). The CDR3 runs 12 residues. Germline CDR1 and CDR2: SGHKS and YYEKEE (reference sequence). Trimming pared 3 bases from V and 8 bases from J, leaving 9 bases between.

The chain links TRBV19 to TRBJ2-2; TRBD1 matches 8 bases. V lost 7 bases to trimming and J lost 6 bases; unmatched junction nucleotides: 4. This CDR3 comprises 13 residues. Germline lookup yields CDR1 LNHDA and CDR2 SQIVND (reference sequence). CDR3 loop: CASTSTGAGELFF. For the CDR3, the DNA is TGTGCCAGTACCTCGACAGGGGCCGGGGAGCTGTTTTTT.

This chain's CDR3 is CASSSFSVSGDNEQFF. The CDR3 nucleotides are TGTGCCAGCAGCAGCTTTTCGGTAAGCGGAGACAATGAGCAGTTCTTC. This sequence joins TRBV21-1 and TRBJ2-1; the table's D call, TRBD2, was not checked against the DNA. TRBV21-1 is recorded as a pseudogene. The CDR3 sequence is 16 residues long.

The CDR3 sequence: CASSELAGRRRGELFF. The CDR3 DNA sequence: TGTGCCAGCAGCGAACTAGCGGGACGTCGGAGGGGGGAGCTGTTTTTT. The J gene is TRBJ2-2, the V gene TRBV6-1; 10 bases align to TRBD2. This CDR3 has 16 amino acids. Germline V CDR1 and CDR2: MNHNS, SASEGT. The V gene end was trimmed by 6 bases and the J gene end by 8 bases; junction bases not matched to a gene: 12.

In this sample, this clone turned up a few times. The rearrangement links TRBV7-3 to TRBJ2-3; the match to TRBD2 covers 14 bases. The CDR3 is made up of 16 amino acids. With 5 bases clipped from V and 2 bases from J, the junction kept 3 bases outside the gene matches. From germline, CDR1 is SGHTA and CDR2 FQGTGA. The CDR3 coding sequence is TGTGCCAGCAGCATGGGACTAGCGGGGGCCACAGATACGCAGTATTTT. It codes for CASSMGLAGATDTQYF.